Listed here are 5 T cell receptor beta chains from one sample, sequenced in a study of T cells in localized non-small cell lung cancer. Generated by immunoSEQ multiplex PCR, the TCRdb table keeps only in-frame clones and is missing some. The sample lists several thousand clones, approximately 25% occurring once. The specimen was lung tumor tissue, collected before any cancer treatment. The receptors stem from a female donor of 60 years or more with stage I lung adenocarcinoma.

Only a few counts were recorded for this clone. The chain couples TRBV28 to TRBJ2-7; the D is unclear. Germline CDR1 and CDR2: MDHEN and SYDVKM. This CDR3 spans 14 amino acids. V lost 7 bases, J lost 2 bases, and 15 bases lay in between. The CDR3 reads CASTPTTYPYEQYF. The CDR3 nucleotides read TGTGCCAGCACCCCCACGACTTATCCCTACGAGCAGTACTTC.

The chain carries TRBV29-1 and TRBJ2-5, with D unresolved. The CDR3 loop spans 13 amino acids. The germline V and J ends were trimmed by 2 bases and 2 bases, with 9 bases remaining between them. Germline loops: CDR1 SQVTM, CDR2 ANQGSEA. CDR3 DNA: TGCAGCGTTGAAAAACAGATTCAAGAGACCCAGTACTTC. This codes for CSVEKQIQETQYF. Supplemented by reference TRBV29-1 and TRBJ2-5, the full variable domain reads SAVISQKPSRDICQRGTSLTIQCQVDSQVTMMFWYRQQPGQSLTLIATANQGSEATYESGFVIDKFPISRPNLTFSTLTVSNMSPEDSSIYLCSVEKQIQETQYFGPGTRLLVL.

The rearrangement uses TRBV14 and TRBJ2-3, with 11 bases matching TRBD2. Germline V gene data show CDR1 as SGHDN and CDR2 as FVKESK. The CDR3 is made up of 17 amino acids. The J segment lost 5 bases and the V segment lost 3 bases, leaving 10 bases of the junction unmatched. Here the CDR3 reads CASSHFRTSGRVDTQYF. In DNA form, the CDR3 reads TGTGCCAGCAGCCATTTCCGGACTAGCGGGCGGGTAGATACGCAGTATTTT.

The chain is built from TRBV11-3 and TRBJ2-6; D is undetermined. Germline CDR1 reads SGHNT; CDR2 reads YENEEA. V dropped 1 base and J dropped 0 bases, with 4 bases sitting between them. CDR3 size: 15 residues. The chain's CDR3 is CASSLGLSGANVLTF. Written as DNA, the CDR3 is TGTGCCAGCAGCTTAGGACTCTCTGGGGCCAACGTCCTGACTTTC.

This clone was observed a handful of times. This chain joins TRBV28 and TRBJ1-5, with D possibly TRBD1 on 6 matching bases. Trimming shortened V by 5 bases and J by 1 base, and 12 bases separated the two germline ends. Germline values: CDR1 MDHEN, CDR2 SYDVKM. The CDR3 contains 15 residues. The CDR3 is CASSPWGRSNQPQHF. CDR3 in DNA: TGTGCCAGCAGTCCATGGGGGCGCAGCAATCAGCCCCAGCATTTT. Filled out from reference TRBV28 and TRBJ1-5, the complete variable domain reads DVKVTQSSRYLVKRTGEKVFLECVQDMDHENMFWYRQDPGLGLRLIYFSYDVKMKEKGDIPEGYSVSREKKERFSLILESASTNQTSMYLCASSPWGRSNQPQHFGDGTRLSIL.